The subject of this entry is one T cell receptor beta chain. The CDR3 length is 15 residues. Germline V gene sequence: CDR1 SGDLS, CDR2 YYNGEE. V was pared by 3 bases and J by 1 base, with 13 bases between. A second PCR of 7 to 11 cycles used a sample-barcoded 5' primer and a J-beta primer mix. TCRdb reanalysed the 5' RACE reads using MiXCR and keeps one entry per CDR3 protein. There are 1.6 million or so distinct CDR3 sequences in the sample; around 35% occur only once, and around 10% lies in the top ten. The data are from a study of blood T cells in healthy people across ages. The origin of this receptor is a woman in her 30s in good health. Sequenced: blood. The V and J genes are TRBV9 and TRBJ2-5, with D perhaps TRBD1 (5 bases). CDR3 coding DNA: TGTGCCAGCAGCGCCATGATGGGGCCCCAAGAGACCCAGTACTTC. Residues: CASSAMMGPQETQYF.